Only a few counts were recorded for the clone carrying this T cell receptor (beta chain). CDR1 SGHRS and CDR2 YFSETQ come from the germline V gene. The CDR3 has 14 residues. Trimming took 0 bases from V and 2 from J, leaving 7 bases between them. The entry originates in a study of blood T cells in healthy people across ages. A second PCR, run for roughly 7 to 12 cycles, used a sample-barcoded 5' primer plus a J-beta primer mix. From the 5' RACE reads, TCRdb called clonotypes with MiXCR, one entry per CDR3 protein. The table records about a million distinct CDR3 sequences, 45% to 60% of them present only once.

The specimen sequenced was blood. The rearrangement links TRBV5-1 to TRBJ2-3, with D unclear. The receptor comes from an older woman in good health. The CDR3 DNA sequence: TGCGCCAGCAGCTTGGAGATGTTCACAGATACGCAGTATTTT. Translating gives CASSLEMFTDTQYF. Full variable domain (remainder filled in from reference TRBV5-1 and TRBJ2-3): KAGVTQTPRYLIKTRGQQVTLSCSPISGHRSVSWYQQTPGQGLQFLFEYFSETQRNKGNFPGRFSGRQFSNSRSEMNVSTLELGDSALYLCASSLEMFTDTQYFGPGTRLTVL.